A single sample is the source of the 15 T cell receptor beta chains below, sequenced in a study of beta chain features in type 1 diabetes. The study's findings and limits: TCRB CDR3s were moderately but significantly shorter in Type 1 diabetes patients in all four CD4+ subsets.

The whole isolated RNA underwent reverse transcription, so sequencing captured expressed TCRB transcripts. Using immunoSEQ multiplex PCR, the repertoire was profiled, and TCRdb retains in-frame clones only, with some absent. The table lists more than 150,000 clones, around 9.7% of them singletons. Which antigens these TCRs recognize remains unknown. Sequenced material: central memory CD4+ T cells from blood. The receptor source for this set is a woman in her twenties or thirties with type 1 diabetes.

This clone was seen only a few times. The chain couples TRBV7-8 to TRBJ2-7; possible D gene TRBD2, 6 bases. The CDR3 totals 13 residues. Germline lookup yields CDR1 SGHVS and CDR2 FQNEAQ. V lost 3 bases, J lost 7 bases, and 13 bases lay in between. The CDR3 DNA is TGTGCCAGCAGCTTCGACCTTGGGAGGGAGCAGTACTTC. This codes for CASSFDLGREQYF.

This sequence joins TRBV5-1 and TRBJ1-1; perhaps TRBD1 as D (6 bases). CDR3 length: 14 residues. The V end lost 2 bases, the J end lost 6 bases, and 14 bases lay between the germline ends. The germline V gene has CDR1 SGHRS and CDR2 YFSETQ. Here the CDR3 reads CASSFGTRGPEAFF. The CDR3 DNA is TGCGCCAGCAGCTTTGGGACAAGAGGCCCTGAAGCTTTCTTT.

The table lists this clone with a few counts. V is TRBV12-5 and J is TRBJ2-3; 7 nucleotides align to TRBD2. The CDR3 sequence is 18 residues long. The J segment lost 4 bases and the V segment lost 4 bases, leaving 17 bases of the junction unmatched. CDR1 and CDR2 from the germline V gene are LGHNT and FRNRAP. The CDR3 spells CASGSIADGLVVPDTQYF. The CDR3 DNA follows: TGTGCTAGTGGTTCGATTGCCGACGGACTAGTTGTGCCAGATACGCAGTATTTT.

V is TRBV27 and J is TRBJ1-3; 9 bases match TRBD1. Germline CDR1 and CDR2: MNHEY and SMNVEV (reference sequence). This CDR3 spans 15 amino acids. Trimming cost V 4 bases and J 2 bases; bases outside gene matches: 3. This chain's CDR3 is CASSSRTGAGNTIYF. The CDR3 DNA reads TGTGCCAGCAGTTCGCGGACAGGGGCTGGAAACACCATATATTTT.

This rearrangement joins TRBV5-1 to TRBJ2-5; TRBD2 matches at 7 bases. CDR3 length: 14 residues. V trimming: 6 bases; J trimming: 4 bases; junction bases outside the gene matches: 9. The germline gives CDR1 SGHRS, CDR2 YFSETQ. CDR3 nucleotides: TGCGCCAGCACCTCCGGGGGGAGGAGAGAGACCCAGTACTTC. Amino acids: CASTSGGRRETQYF. Full variable domain (remainder filled in from reference TRBV5-1 and TRBJ2-5): KAGVTQTPRYLIKTRGQQVTLSCSPISGHRSVSWYQQTPGQGLQFLFEYFSETQRNKGNFPGRFSGRQFSNSRSEMNVSTLELGDSALYLCASTSGGRRETQYFGPGTRLLVL.

The chain recombines TRBV4-1 with TRBJ1-3, with 8 bases lining up with TRBD1. This CDR3 has 17 amino acids. From germline, CDR1 is MGHRA and CDR2 YSYEKL. V gave up 2 bases and J gave up 0 bases; unmatched junction bases: 6. This CDR3 is CASSQTGQAGSGNTIYF. The CDR3 DNA reads as TGCGCCAGCAGCCAAACGGGACAGGCTGGCTCTGGAAACACCATATATTTT.

This chain joins TRBV7-2 and TRBJ2-1, with 11 bases identical to TRBD2. This CDR3 has 15 residues. CDR1 and CDR2 from the germline V gene are SGHTA and FQGNSA. The V segment lost 4 bases and the J segment 9 bases; nucleotides outside the gene matches: 8. CDR3 region: CASSSTSGARGEQFF. CDR3 DNA sequence: TGTGCCAGCAGCTCGACTAGCGGGGCCCGGGGTGAGCAGTTCTTC.

This clone appeared a few times. V gene TRBV5-6 combines with J gene TRBJ2-1; 7 positions agree with TRBD1. This CDR3 comprises 15 residues. V lost 4 bases and J lost 4; bases outside the gene matches: 8. Per germline, CDR1 SGHDT and CDR2 YYEEEE. As DNA, the CDR3 is TGTGCCAGCAGCCCCGACAGGGTGCGATACAATGAGCAGTTCTTC. It yields the protein CASSPDRVRYNEQFF.

This chain links TRBV6-1 with TRBJ2-5; TRBD2 matches at 8 bases. V shed 7 bases and J 4 bases; nucleotides not matched to a gene: 8. The CDR3 covers 14 residues. CDR1 and CDR2 (germline): MNHNS, SASEGT. The CDR3 DNA follows: TGTGCCAGCACTTCCGGGACTAGTATAGAGACCCAGTACTTC. It yields the protein CASTSGTSIETQYF.

The gene calls are TRBV27 and TRBJ1-2, with 12 bases aligning to TRBD1. V was clipped by 5 bases and J by 5 bases; unmatched bases: 12. The CDR3 has 17 amino acids. The germline V gene has CDR1 MNHEY and CDR2 SMNVEV (reference sequence). The CDR3 protein is CASSRRDRGPSGYGYTF. The CDR3, as DNA: TGTGCCAGCAGTCGCCGGGACAGGGGGCCCTCCGGTTATGGCTACACCTTC.

This clone appeared a few times. A much larger clone lies one base from this, so it may be a read error. This CDR3 is also generated by other DNA sequences in the sample. The CDR3 is CASSQGSSGRYNEQFF. DNA of the CDR3: TGCGCCAGCAGCCAAGGTTCTAGCGGGAGATACAATGAGCAGTTCTTC. The rearrangement joins TRBV4-1 to TRBJ2-1; 10 nucleotides agree with TRBD2. This CDR3 has 16 residues. Germline V CDR1 and CDR2: MGHRA, YSYEKL. J gave up 4 bases and V 1 base, and 4 bases lay outside the gene matches.

This clone has just a few counts. The rearrangement uses TRBV10-3 and TRBJ2-2, with D possibly matching TRBD2 (5 bases). V lost 6 bases and J 3 bases, leaving 14 bases between the germline ends. Germline V gives CDR1 ENHRY, CDR2 SYGVKD. CDR3 length: 15 amino acids. The CDR3 bases are TGTGCCATCAGCGACGGGGAATCGGACACCGGGGAGCTGTTTTTT. It specifies CAISDGESDTGELFF.

The chain uses TRBV27 and TRBJ2-7; maybe TRBD2 (6 bases). V was shortened by 7 bases and J by 2 bases, with 12 bases between the two germline ends. CDR3 length: 13 residues. CDR1 is MNHEY, CDR2 SMNVEV, per germline (reference sequence). For the CDR3, the DNA is TGTGCCAGCAAACGACTAGGTACCTACGAGCAGTACTTC. Translation: CASKRLGTYEQYF.

This clone was counted a few times. CDR3 coding DNA: TGCGCCAGCAGCCCTCCGTCTAGCGGGAGGCCCCCCCGGGTGGAGCAGTTCTTC. This encodes CASSPPSSGRPPRVEQFF. J is TRBJ2-1 and V is TRBV4-1; 11 bases map to TRBD2. Germline V gene lookup returns CDR1 MGHRA and CDR2 YSYEKL. CDR3 length equals 18 residues. The V and J ends lost 4 bases and 10 bases, in that order; junction bases with no gene match: 18.

The chain's CDR3 is CASREQGGYYNEQFF. Here the CDR3 DNA reads TGCGCCAGCAGGGAGCAGGGGGGTTACTACAATGAGCAGTTCTTC. The rearrangement links TRBV5-1 to TRBJ2-1; perhaps TRBD1 as D (7 bases). Per germline, CDR1 SGHRS and CDR2 YFSETQ. The CDR3 runs 15 residues. The V and J ends lost 5 bases and 3 bases respectively, with 15 bases between them.